This T cell receptor beta chain was captured by sequencing in a study of T cells in localized non-small cell lung cancer. V lost 5 bases, J lost 4 bases, and 6 bases stayed unmatched. The CDR3 is 14 amino acids. CDR1 is SGHTA, CDR2 FQGNSA, per germline. TCRdb's copy holds only in-frame clones and misses some; the assay was immunoSEQ multiplex PCR. The sample has about 82,000 clones, about 78% seen once. Source: PBMCs, taken before any cancer treatment. This TCR was recovered from a man aged 35 to 69 with stage II squamous cell lung carcinoma. The chain carries TRBV7-2 and TRBJ2-5; TRBD1 matches 8 bases. CDR3 residues: CASSIPTGVETQYF. In nucleotides, the CDR3 is TGTGCCAGCAGCATCCCGACAGGGGTAGAGACCCAGTACTTC.